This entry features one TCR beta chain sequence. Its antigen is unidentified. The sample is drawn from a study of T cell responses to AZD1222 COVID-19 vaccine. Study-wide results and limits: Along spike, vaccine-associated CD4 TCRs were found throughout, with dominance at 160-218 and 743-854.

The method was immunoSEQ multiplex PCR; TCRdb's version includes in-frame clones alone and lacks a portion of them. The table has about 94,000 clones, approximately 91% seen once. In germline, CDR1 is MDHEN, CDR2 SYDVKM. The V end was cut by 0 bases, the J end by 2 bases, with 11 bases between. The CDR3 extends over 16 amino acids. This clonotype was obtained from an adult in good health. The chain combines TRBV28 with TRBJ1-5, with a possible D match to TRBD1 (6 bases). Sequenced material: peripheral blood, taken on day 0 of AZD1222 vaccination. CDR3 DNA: TGTGCCAGCAGTTTATGGCAGGGGATGGGCAATCAGCCCCAGCATTTT. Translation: CASSLWQGMGNQPQHF.